Each of the 17 T cell receptor beta chains below was sequenced from the same sample in a study of CD8 T cells in ankylosing spondylitis. TCRdb called the 5' RACE reads again in MiXCR, with one record for every CDR3 protein. This table holds about 360,000 distinct CDR3 sequences, about 20% found once. The sequencing sample was made of blood, either unsorted or a sorted T cell fraction (not recorded which). These receptor sequences come from a male donor with ankylosing spondylitis or in good health (not recorded which).

V is TRBV30 and J is TRBJ2-3; D remains ambiguous. Trimming shortened V by 1 base and J by 3 bases, and 5 bases separated the two germline ends. This CDR3 comprises 12 residues. Germline-derived CDR1 and CDR2 are GTSNPN and SVGIG (reference sequence). The CDR3 loop reads CAWSEMTDTQYF. CDR3 nucleotide sequence: TGTGCCTGGAGTGAAATGACAGATACGCAGTATTTT. The entire variable domain, with the rest obtained from reference TRBV30 and TRBJ2-3, is as follows: SQTIHQWPATLVQPVGSPLSLECTVEGTSNPNLYWYRQAAGRGLQLLFYSVGIGQISSEVPQNLSASRPQDRQFILSSKKLLLSDSGFYLCAWSEMTDTQYFGPGTRLTVL.

The V and J genes are TRBV28 and TRBJ1-6; D is possibly TRBD1 (5 bases). V lost 3 bases and J lost 8, with 8 bases in between. There are 13 residues in the CDR3. CDR1 and CDR2 from the germline V gene are MDHEN and SYDVKM. The CDR3 nucleotides read TGTGCCAGCAGTTTCAGGGTGGATTCACCCCTCCACTTT. As protein: CASSFRVDSPLHF.

This sequence joins TRBV5-6 and TRBJ2-5; maybe TRBD2 (5 bases). This CDR3 region has 15 residues. With 0 bases removed from V and 0 bases from J, the gap between germline ends came to 9 bases. The germline gives CDR1 SGHDT, CDR2 YYEEEE. The CDR3 sequence is CASSLASGYQETQYF. The CDR3 DNA is TGTGCCAGCAGCTTGGCTTCGGGGTACCAAGAGACCCAGTACTTC.

The chain joins TRBV4-1 to TRBJ2-3; TRBD2 aligns across 12 bases. V trimming: 0 bases; J trimming: 3 bases; junction bases outside the gene matches: 10. The germline CDR1 and CDR2 sequences are MGHRA and YSYEKL. The CDR3 totals 19 residues. The chain's CDR3 is CASSQEVAPGLAGTDTQYF. The CDR3 region has the DNA TGCGCCAGCAGCCAAGAAGTAGCCCCAGGACTAGCGGGGACAGATACGCAGTATTTT.

V and J are TRBV3-1 and TRBJ2-5; 15 bases align to TRBD2. The CDR3 runs to 18 residues. The germline V gene encodes CDR1 LGHDT and CDR2 YNNKEL (reference sequence). V was pared by 4 bases and J by 4 bases, with 10 bases of the junction left unmatched. The CDR3 region is CASSPPTGLAGGRETQYF. CDR3 DNA sequence: TGTGCCAGCAGCCCACCAACAGGACTAGCGGGAGGGCGAGAGACCCAGTACTTC.

This clonotype was picked up one time. The chain has TRBV6-4 and TRBJ2-7; no definite D call. This CDR3 has 15 residues. V was trimmed by 2 bases and J by 0 bases, leaving 11 bases between them. Per germline, CDR1 MRHNA and CDR2 SNTAGT. The CDR3 DNA follows: TGTGCCAGCAGTGACCGCACCATGGGCTCCTACGAGCAGTACTTC. It specifies CASSDRTMGSYEQYF.

This clonotype came up a few times. The rearrangement links TRBV6-5 to TRBJ2-2; maybe TRBD2 (6 bases). There are 14 residues in the CDR3. The V gene lost 4 bases and the J gene lost 3 bases, with 9 bases spanning the gap. Germline V gene data show CDR1 as MNHEY and CDR2 as SVGAGI. The CDR3 region has the DNA TGTGCCAGCAGTTCCGGACTACACACCGGGGAGCTGTTTTTT. As protein: CASSSGLHTGELFF.

This chain connects TRBV29-1 to TRBJ1-2; D gene uncertain. Germline CDR1 SQVTM, CDR2 ANQGSEA. The length of the CDR3 is 14 residues. Trimming pared 7 bases from V and 4 bases from J, leaving 19 bases between. The DNA of the CDR3 is TGCAGCGCCGGGTCGGCGGGGATGGCCTATGGCTACACCTTC. Its protein is CSAGSAGMAYGYTF.

This clonotype was recorded once. The J gene is TRBJ2-3, the V gene TRBV10-3, with D possibly called TRBD1 or TRBD2 (5 bases each). CDR1 is ENHRY, CDR2 SYGVKD, per germline. The CDR3 loop spans 19 amino acids. Trimming stripped 5 bases from V and 0 bases from J, with 24 bases between. Written as DNA, the CDR3 is TGTGCCATCAGTTTCGCCCTTTTGGGGGAAGAGTCTAGCACAGATACGCAGTATTTT. Protein sequence: CAISFALLGEESSTDTQYF.

The genes are TRBV29-1 and TRBJ2-7; D might be TRBD1 or TRBD2, each matching 6 bases. V was shortened by 4 bases and J by 1 base, with 20 bases between the two germline ends. The CDR3 has 16 residues. The V gene's germline CDR1 is SQVTM and CDR2 ANQGSEA. The CDR3 sequence: CSVALVKGGSSYEQYF. In DNA, the CDR3 is TGCAGCGTTGCCTTAGTGAAAGGGGGGTCGTCCTACGAGCAGTACTTC.

This clonotype was observed a handful of times. The J gene is TRBJ1-2, the V gene TRBV12-3 or TRBV12-4; D possibly corresponds to TRBD1 (6 bases). Trimming took off 6 bases at V and 8 bases at J, with 16 bases between the two ends. The CDR3 consists of 13 residues. The CDR3 DNA reads as TGTGCCAGCAGCCCTGGGGGGGGCTGGGGCTACACCTTC. Translation gives CASSPGGGWGYTF.

The sample holds a few counts of this clonotype. This chain links TRBV12-3 or TRBV12-4 with TRBJ2-2; no definite D call. Trimming shortened V by 5 bases and J by 9 bases, and 16 bases separated the two germline ends. The CDR3 spans 14 residues. CDR3 sequence (DNA): TGTGCCAGCAGTCCCCGTGAGGTCGGTCGGGAGCTGTTTTTT. It specifies CASSPREVGRELFF.

This clonotype showed up many times. The junction and the germline gene differ at one end; a read error may be behind it. The V call is TRBV11-2, the J call TRBJ2-7; D call uncertain. CDR1 and CDR2 (germline): SGHAT, FQNNGV. The CDR3 consists of 13 residues. This CDR3 reads CASSFGPAYEQYF. DNA for the CDR3: TGCGCCAGCAGCTTCGGCCCAGCCTACGAGCAGTACTTC.

This clonotype has only a few counts. This chain connects TRBV3-1 to TRBJ2-2, with 7 bases fitting TRBD1. Germline CDR1 LGHDT, CDR2 YNNKEL (reference sequence). With V trimmed by 4 bases and J by 8 bases, 7 bases remained unmatched. The CDR3 is made up of 14 amino acids. CDR3 in amino acids: CASSRSDRAGELFF. For the CDR3, the DNA is TGTGCCAGCAGCCGAAGCGACAGGGCTGGGGAGCTGTTTTTT.

This clonotype was found a few times. The rearrangement links TRBV12-3 or TRBV12-4 to TRBJ1-3; D is uncertain. The ends were cut back, 5 bases at V and 0 bases at J, with 8 bases in the middle. The CDR3 contains 14 residues. CDR3 region: CASSVLGSGNTIYF. CDR3 sequence (DNA): TGTGCCAGCAGTGTCCTGGGCTCTGGAAACACCATATATTTT.

This clonotype was seen more than once but under ten times. V usage is TRBV5-5 and J usage is TRBJ1-5, with D possibly matching TRBD1 (5 bases). The CDR3 has 15 residues. Per germline, CDR1 SGHKS and CDR2 YYEKEE (reference sequence). V was pared by 1 base and J by 3 bases, with 11 bases between. The CDR3 loop is CASSLTRTLNQPQHF. In DNA form, the CDR3 reads TGTGCCAGCAGCTTGACCCGGACACTCAATCAGCCCCAGCATTTT.

A few counts support this clonotype. V usage is TRBV10-3 and J usage is TRBJ2-2; D call uncertain. Germline loops: CDR1 ENHRY, CDR2 SYGVKD. The V gene lost 2 bases and the J gene lost 2 bases, with 9 bases spanning the gap. The length of the CDR3 is 15 residues. The CDR3 coding sequence is TGTGCCATCAGTGAGCCTGACACTAACACCGGGGAGCTGTTTTTT. Residues: CAISEPDTNTGELFF.